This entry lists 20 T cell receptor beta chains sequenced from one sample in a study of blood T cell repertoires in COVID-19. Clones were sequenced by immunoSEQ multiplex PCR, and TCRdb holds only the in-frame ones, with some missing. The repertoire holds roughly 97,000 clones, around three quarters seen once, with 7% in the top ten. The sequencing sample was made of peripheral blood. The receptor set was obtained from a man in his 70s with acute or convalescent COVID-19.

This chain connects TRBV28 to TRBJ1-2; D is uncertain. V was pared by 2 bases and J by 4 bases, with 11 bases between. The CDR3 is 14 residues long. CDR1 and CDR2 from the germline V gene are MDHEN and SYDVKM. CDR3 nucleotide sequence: TGTGCCAGCAGTTTAGTGGGTTCGGGCTATGGCTACACCTTC. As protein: CASSLVGSGYGYTF.

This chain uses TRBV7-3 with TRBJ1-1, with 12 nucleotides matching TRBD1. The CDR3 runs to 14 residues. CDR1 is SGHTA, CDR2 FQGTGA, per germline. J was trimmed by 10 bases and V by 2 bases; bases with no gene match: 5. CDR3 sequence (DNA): TGTGCCAGCAGCTTATTAGGGACAGGGGGCATAGCTTTCTTT. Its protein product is CASSLLGTGGIAFF.

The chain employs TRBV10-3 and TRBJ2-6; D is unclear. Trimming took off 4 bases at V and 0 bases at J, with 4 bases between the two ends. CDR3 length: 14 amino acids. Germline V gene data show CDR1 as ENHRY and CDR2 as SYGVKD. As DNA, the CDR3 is TGTGCCATCAGTGCGGGCTCTGGGGCCAACGTCCTGACTTTC. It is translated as CAISAGSGANVLTF.

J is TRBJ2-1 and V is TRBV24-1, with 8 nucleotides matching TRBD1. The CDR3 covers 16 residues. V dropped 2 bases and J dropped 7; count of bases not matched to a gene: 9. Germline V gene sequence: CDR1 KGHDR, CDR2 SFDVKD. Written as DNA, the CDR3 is TGTGCCACCAGTGATTCTGGACAGGGCCGCAGGAATGAGCAGTTCTTC. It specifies CATSDSGQGRRNEQFF.

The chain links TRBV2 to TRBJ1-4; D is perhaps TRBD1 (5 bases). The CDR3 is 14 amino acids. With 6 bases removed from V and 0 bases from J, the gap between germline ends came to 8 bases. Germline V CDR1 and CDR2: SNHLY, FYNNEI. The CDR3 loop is CASRDNPTNEKLFF. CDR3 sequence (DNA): TGTGCCAGCAGGGACAACCCAACTAATGAAAAACTGTTTTTT.

CDR3 bases: TGTGCCAGCAGCGATAGAAGTTCCGATACGCAGTATTTT. Its translation is CASSDRSSDTQYF. The chain combines TRBV3-1 (or the pseudogene TRBV3-2) with TRBJ2-3; D remains unclear. Germline CDR1 and CDR2: LGHDT and YNNKEL (reference sequence). This CDR3 contains 13 residues. V shed 5 bases and J shed 6 bases, with 12 bases lying between them.

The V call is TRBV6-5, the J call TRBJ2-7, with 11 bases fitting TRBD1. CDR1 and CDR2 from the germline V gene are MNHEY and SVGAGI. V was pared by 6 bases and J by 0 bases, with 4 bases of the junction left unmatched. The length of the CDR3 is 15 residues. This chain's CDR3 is CASRAGTGGSYEQYV. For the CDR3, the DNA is TGTGCCAGCAGAGCCGGGACAGGGGGCTCCTACGAGCAGTACGTC.

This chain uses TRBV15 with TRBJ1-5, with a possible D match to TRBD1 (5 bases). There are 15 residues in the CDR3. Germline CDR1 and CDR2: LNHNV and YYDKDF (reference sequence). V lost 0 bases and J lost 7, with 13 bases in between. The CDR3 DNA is TGTGCCACCAGCAGAGATAAGCAGGGTCGCCAGCCCCAGCATTTT. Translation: CATSRDKQGRQPQHF.

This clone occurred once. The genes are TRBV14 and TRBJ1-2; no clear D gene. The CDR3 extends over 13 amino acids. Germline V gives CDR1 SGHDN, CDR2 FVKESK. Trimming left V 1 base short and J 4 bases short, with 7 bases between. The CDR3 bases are TGTGCCAGCAGCCAAGTAAACGGCTATGGCTACACCTTC. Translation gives CASSQVNGYGYTF. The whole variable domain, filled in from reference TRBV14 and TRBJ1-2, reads EAGVTQFPSHSVIEKGQTVTLRCDPISGHDNLYWYRRVMGKEIKFLLHFVKESKQDESGMPNNRFLAERTGGTYSTLKVQPAELEDSGVYFCASSQVNGYGYTFGSGTRLTVV.

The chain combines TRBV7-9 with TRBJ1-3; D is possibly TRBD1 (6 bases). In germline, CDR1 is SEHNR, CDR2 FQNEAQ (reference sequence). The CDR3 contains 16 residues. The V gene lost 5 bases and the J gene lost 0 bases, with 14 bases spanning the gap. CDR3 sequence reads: CASSLQGTLSGNTIYF. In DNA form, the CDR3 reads TGTGCCAGCAGCCTCCAGGGGACCCTCTCTGGAAACACCATATATTTT.

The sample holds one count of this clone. In nucleotides, the CDR3 is TGTGCCTGGACGGGGTCTGGGGCCAACGTCCTGACTTTC. As protein: CAWTGSGANVLTF. The chain carries TRBV30 and TRBJ2-6, with D possibly being TRBD2 (5 bases). Germline CDR1 reads GTSNPN; CDR2 reads SVGIG (reference sequence). Trimming took off 4 bases at V and 1 base at J, with 5 bases between the two ends. The CDR3 is made up of 13 amino acids.

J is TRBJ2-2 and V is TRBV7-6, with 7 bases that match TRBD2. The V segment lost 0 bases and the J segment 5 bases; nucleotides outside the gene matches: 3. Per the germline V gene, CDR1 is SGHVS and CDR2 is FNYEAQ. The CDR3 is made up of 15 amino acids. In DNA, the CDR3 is TGTGCCAGCAGCTTAGCCAGGGAGGGGACCGGGGAGCTGTTTTTT. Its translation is CASSLAREGTGELFF.

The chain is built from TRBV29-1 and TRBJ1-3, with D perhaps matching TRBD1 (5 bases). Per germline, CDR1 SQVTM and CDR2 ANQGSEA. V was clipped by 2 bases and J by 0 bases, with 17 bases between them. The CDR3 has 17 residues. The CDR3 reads CSVEKFGQGYSGNTIYF. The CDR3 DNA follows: TGCAGCGTTGAAAAATTTGGGCAGGGTTACTCTGGAAACACCATATATTTT.

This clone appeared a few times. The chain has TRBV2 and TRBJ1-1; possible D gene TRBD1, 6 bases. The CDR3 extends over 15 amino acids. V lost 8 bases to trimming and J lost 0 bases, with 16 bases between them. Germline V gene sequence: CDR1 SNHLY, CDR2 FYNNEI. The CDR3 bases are TGTGCCAGCCGGACAGAAGCAACGATGAACACTGAAGCTTTCTTT. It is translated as CASRTEATMNTEAFF.

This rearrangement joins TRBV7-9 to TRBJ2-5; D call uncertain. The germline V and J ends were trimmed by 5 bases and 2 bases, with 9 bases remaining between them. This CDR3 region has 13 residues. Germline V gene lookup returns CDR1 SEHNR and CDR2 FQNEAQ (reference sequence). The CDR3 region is CASSPVLQETQYF. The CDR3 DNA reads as TGTGCCAGCAGCCCGGTCCTTCAAGAGACCCAGTACTTC. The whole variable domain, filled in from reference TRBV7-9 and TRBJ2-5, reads DTGVSQNPRHKITKRGQNVTFRCDPISEHNRLYWYRQTLGQGPEFLTYFQNEAQLEKSRLLSDRFSAERPKGSFSTLEIQRTEQGDSAMYLCASSPVLQETQYFGPGTRLLVL.

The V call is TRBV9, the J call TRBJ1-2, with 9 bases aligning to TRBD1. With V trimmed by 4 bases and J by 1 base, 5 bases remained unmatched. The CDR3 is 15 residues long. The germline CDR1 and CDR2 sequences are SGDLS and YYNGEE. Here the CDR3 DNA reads TGTGCCAGCAGCCCAACGGACAGGGGTAACTATGGCTACACCTTC. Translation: CASSPTDRGNYGYTF.

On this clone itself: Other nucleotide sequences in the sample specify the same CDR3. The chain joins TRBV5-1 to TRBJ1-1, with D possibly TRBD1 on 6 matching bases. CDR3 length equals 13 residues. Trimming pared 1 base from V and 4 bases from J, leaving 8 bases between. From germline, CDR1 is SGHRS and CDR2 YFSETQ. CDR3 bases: TGCGCCAGCAGCTTGAGGGGGGGCACTGAAGCTTTCTTT. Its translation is CASSLRGGTEAFF.

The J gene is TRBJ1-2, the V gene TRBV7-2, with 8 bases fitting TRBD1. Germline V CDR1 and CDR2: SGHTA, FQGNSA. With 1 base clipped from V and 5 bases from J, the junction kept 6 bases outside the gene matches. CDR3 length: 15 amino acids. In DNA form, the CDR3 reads TGTGCCAGCAGCTTAGAAACAGGGGGTGGATATGGCTACACCTTC. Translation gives CASSLETGGGYGYTF.

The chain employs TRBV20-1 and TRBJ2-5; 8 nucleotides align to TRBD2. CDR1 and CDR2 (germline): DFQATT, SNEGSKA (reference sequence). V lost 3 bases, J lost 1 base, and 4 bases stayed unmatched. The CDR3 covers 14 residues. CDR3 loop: CSASGGGTQETQYF. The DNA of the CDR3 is TGCAGTGCTAGTGGCGGGGGGACCCAAGAGACCCAGTACTTC.

The CDR3 bases are TGTGCCAGCAGCCAGGCAGGGGGCGACGCGTACGGCTACACCTTC. It specifies CASSQAGGDAYGYTF. The chain links TRBV4-2 to TRBJ1-2; 8 bases align to TRBD1. CDR1 and CDR2 (germline): LGHNA, YNFKEQ. CDR3 length: 15 residues. With 3 bases clipped from V and 8 bases from J, the junction kept 11 bases outside the gene matches.